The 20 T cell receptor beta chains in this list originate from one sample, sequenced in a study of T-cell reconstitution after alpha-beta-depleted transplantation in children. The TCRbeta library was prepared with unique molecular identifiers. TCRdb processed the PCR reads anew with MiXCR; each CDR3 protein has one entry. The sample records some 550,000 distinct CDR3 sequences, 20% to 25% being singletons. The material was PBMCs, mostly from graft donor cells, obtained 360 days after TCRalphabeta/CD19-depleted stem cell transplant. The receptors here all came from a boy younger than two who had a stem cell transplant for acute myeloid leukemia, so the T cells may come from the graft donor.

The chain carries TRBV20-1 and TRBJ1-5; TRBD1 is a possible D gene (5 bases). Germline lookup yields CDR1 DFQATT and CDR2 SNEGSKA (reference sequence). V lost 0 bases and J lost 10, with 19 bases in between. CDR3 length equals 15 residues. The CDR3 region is CSARDYGRDGGPQHF. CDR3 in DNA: TGCAGTGCTAGAGATTACGGCAGGGATGGGGGTCCCCAGCATTTT.

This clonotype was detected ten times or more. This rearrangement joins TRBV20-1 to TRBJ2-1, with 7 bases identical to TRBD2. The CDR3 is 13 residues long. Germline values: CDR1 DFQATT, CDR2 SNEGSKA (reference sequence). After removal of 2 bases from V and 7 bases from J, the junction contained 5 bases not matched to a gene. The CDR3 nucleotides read TGCAGTGCTAGACGACTAGCATGGAATGAGCAGTTCTTC. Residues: CSARRLAWNEQFF.

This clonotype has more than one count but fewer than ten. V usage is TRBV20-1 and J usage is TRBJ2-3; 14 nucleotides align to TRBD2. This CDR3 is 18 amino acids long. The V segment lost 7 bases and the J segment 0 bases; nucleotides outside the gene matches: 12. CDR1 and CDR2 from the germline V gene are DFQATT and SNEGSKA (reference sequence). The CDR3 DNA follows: TGCAGTGGCGCTCCGGGACTAGCGGGGGATATGAGCACAGATACGCAGTATTTT. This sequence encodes CSGAPGLAGDMSTDTQYF.

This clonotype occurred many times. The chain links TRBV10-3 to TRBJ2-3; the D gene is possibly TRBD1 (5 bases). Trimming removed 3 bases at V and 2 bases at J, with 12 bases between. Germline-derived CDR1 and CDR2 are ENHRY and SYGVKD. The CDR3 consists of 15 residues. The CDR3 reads CAISDVTEITDTQYF. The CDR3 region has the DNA TGTGCCATCAGTGATGTGACAGAAATCACAGATACGCAGTATTTT.

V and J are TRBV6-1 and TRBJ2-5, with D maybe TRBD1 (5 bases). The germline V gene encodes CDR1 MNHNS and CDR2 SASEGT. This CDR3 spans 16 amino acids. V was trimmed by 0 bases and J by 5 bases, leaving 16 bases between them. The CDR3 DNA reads TGTGCCAGCAGTGAAGCGCTAATGGCAGGGTGGGAGACCCAGTACTTC. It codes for CASSEALMAGWETQYF.

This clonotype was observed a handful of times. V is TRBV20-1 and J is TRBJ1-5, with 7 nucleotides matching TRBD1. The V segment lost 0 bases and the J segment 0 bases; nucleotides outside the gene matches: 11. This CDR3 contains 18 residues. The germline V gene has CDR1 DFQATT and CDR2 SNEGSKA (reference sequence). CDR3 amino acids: CSARDAVGTANSNQPQHF. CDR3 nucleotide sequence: TGCAGTGCTAGAGACGCAGTGGGGACAGCGAATAGCAATCAGCCCCAGCATTTT.

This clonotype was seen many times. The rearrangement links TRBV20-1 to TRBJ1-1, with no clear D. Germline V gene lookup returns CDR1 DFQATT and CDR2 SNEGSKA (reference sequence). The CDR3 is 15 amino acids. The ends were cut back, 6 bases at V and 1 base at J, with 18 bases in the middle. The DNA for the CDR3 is TGCAGTGCCAAGGACCCTGCAGGCCCGAACACTGAAGCTTTCTTT. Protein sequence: CSAKDPAGPNTEAFF.

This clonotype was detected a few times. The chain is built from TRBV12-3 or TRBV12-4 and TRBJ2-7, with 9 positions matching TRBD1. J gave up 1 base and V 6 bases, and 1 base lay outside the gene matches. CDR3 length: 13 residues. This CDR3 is CASSGTGSYEQYV. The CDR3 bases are TGTGCCAGCAGCGGGACAGGGTCCTACGAGCAGTACGTC.

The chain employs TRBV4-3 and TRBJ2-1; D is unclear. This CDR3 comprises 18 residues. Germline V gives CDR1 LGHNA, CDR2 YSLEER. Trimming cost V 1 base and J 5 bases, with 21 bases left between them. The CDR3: CASSQGLYKRYVHNEQFF. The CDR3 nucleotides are TGCGCCAGCAGCCAAGGTTTATATAAGCGATATGTCCACAATGAGCAGTTCTTC.

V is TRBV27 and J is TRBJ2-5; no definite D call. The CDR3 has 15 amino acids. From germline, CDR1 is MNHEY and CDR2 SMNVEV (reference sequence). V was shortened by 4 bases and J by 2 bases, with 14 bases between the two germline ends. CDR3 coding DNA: TGTGCCAGCAGTTCCGCAGGATTCGTACAAGAGACCCAGTACTTC. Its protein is CASSSAGFVQETQYF.

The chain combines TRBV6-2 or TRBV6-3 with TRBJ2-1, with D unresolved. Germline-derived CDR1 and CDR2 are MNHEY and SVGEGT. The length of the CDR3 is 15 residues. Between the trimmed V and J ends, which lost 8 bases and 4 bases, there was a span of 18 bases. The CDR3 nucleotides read TGTGCCAGCCTCCCACCAGGCTTACCTTACAATGAGCAGTTCTTC. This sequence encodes CASLPPGLPYNEQFF.

CDR3 region: CSANTGQSVHEQYF. CDR3 sequence (DNA): TGCAGTGCGAATACAGGACAGTCTGTCCACGAGCAGTACTTC. The chain combines TRBV20-1 with TRBJ2-7; tentative D call: TRBD1 (6 bases). Trimming took 6 bases from V and 5 from J, leaving 20 bases between them. This CDR3 is 14 amino acids long. Per the germline V gene, CDR1 is DFQATT and CDR2 is SNEGSKA (reference sequence).

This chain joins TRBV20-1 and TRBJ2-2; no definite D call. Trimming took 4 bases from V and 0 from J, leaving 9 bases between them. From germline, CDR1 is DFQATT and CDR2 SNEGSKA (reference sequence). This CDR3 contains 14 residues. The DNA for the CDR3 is TGCAGTGCTAAACCTCTAGCGAACACCGGGGAGCTGTTTTTT. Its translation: CSAKPLANTGELFF.

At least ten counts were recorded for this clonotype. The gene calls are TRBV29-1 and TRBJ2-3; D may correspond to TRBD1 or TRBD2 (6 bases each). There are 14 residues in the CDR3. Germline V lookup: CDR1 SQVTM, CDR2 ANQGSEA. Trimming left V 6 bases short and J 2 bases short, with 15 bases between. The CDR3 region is CSVAGQGPTDTQYF. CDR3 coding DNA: TGCAGCGTGGCGGGGCAGGGGCCCACAGATACGCAGTATTTT.

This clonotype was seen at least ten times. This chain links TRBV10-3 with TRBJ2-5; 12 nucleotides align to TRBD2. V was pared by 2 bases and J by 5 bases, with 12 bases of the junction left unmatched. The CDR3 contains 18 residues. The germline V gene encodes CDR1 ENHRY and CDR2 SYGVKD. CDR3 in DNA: TGTGCCATCAGTGAGGGTCCCCTAGCGGGGGGGCCAGGGGAGACCCAGTACTTC. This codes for CAISEGPLAGGPGETQYF.

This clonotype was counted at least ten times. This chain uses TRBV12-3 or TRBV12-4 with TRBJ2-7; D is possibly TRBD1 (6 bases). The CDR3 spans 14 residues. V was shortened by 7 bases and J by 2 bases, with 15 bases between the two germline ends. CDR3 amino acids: CASTLNTGPYEQYF. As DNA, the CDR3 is TGTGCCAGCACCCTAAACACAGGGCCCTACGAGCAGTACTTC.

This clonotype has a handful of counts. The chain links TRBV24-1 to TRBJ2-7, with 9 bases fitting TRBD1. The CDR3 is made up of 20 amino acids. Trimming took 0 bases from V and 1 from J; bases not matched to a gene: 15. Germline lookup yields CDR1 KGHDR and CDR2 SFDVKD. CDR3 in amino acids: CATSDLKEDRGRPGSYEQYV. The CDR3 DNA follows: TGTGCCACCAGTGATTTGAAGGAGGACAGGGGACGCCCCGGTTCCTACGAGCAGTACGTC.

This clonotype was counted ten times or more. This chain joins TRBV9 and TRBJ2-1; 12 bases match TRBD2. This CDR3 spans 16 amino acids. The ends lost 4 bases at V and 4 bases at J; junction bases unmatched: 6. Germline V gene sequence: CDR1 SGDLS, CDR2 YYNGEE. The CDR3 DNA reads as TGTGCCAGCAGCCGAGGACTAGCGGGAACTTACAATGAGCAGTTCTTC. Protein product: CASSRGLAGTYNEQFF. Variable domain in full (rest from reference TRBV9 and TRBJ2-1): DSGVTQTPKHLITATGQRVTLRCSPRSGDLSVYWYQQSLDQGLQFLIQYYNGEERAKGNILERFSAQQFPDLHSELNLSSLELGDSALYFCASSRGLAGTYNEQFFGPGTRLTVL.

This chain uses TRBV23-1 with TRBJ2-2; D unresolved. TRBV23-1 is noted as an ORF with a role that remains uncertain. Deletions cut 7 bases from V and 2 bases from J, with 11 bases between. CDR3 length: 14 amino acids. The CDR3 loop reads CASIRHRNTGELFF. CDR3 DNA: TGCGCCAGCATCCGACATCGAAACACCGGGGAGCTGTTTTTT.

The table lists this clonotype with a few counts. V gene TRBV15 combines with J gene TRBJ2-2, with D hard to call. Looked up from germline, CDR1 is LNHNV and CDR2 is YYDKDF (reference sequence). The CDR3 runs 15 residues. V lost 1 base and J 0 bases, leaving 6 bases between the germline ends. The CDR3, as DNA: TGTGCCACCAGCAGAGTGGCCACGAACACCGGGGAGCTGTTTTTT. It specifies CATSRVATNTGELFF. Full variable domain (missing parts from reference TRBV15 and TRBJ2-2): DAMVIQNPRYQVTQFGKPVTLSCSQTLNHNVMYWYQQKSSQAPKLLFHYYDKDFNNEADTPDNFQSRRPNTSFCFLDIRSPGLGDTAMYLCATSRVATNTGELFFGEGSRLTVL.